This T cell receptor (beta chain) was captured by sequencing in a study of cytomegalovirus exposure and HLA in healthy donors. General observations from the study: In most subjects, TCR beta sequences reportedly gave accurate predictions of HLA-A and HLA-B alleles.

Amplification used 60 Vbeta primers and 13 Jbeta primers. The assay was immunoSEQ multiplex PCR, and TCRdb's table has in-frame clones only and misses some. Here the sample spans about 120,000 clones, over 70% being singletons. Concerning this clone itself: Its antigen is as yet unknown.

V was trimmed by 0 bases and J by 7 bases, leaving 9 bases between them. The CDR3 consists of 14 residues. Germline V CDR1 and CDR2: SGHTA, FQGTGA. The TCR sequence derives from a man between 40 and 49 years old in good health and CMV-seropositive. The chain employs TRBV7-3 and TRBJ2-2; a possible D gene is TRBD1 (6 bases). Sample: PBMCs. The CDR3 region has the DNA TGTGCCAGCAGCTTAACTAGAGGGGGCGGGGAGCTGTTTTTT. This sequence encodes CASSLTRGGGELFF.